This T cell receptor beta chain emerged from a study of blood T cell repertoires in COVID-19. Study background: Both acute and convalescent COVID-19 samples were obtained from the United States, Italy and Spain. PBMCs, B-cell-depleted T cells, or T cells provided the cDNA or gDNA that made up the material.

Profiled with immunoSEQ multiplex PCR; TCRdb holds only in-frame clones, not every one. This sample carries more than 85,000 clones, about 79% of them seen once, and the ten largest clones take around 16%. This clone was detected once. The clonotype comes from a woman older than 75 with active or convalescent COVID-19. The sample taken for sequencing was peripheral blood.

The CDR3, as DNA: TGTGCCAGCAGCTCGACTAGCGGGATCCGGGCAGAGACCCAGTACTTC. Its protein product is CASSSTSGIRAETQYF. The J gene is TRBJ2-5, the V gene TRBV7-9; TRBD2 aligns across 11 bases. Germline CDR1 reads SEHNR; CDR2 reads FQNEAQ (reference sequence). The CDR3 contains 16 residues. Losses at the gene ends were 4 bases for V and 4 bases for J; bases not matched to a gene: 8.